This T cell receptor (beta chain) comes out of a study of blood T cell repertoires in COVID-19. Study overall: Acute-phase and convalescent COVID-19 samples originated in the United States, Italy and Spain.

Per the original methods: Nucleated cell number was recorded as an estimate derived from reference gene primer amplification. The repertoire was sequenced with immunoSEQ multiplex PCR; TCRdb's copy has only in-frame clones and lacks some. V and J calls and clone size come straight from that table; D and trimming were deduced from the DNA. The table records approximately 260,000 clones, around 80% of them present only once. This CDR3 is 13 amino acids long. Per germline, CDR1 SGHAT and CDR2 FQNNGV. Trimming took off 5 bases at V and 6 bases at J, with 10 bases between the two ends. This clone appeared once.

The chain employs TRBV11-2 and TRBJ2-2; no definite D call. This receptor was taken from a woman aged 40 to 50 with active or convalescent COVID-19. Sequencing was done on a sample of peripheral blood. In DNA form, the CDR3 reads TGTGCCAGCAGCCGAGGTACTTCCGGGGAGCTGTTTTTT. This codes for CASSRGTSGELFF.